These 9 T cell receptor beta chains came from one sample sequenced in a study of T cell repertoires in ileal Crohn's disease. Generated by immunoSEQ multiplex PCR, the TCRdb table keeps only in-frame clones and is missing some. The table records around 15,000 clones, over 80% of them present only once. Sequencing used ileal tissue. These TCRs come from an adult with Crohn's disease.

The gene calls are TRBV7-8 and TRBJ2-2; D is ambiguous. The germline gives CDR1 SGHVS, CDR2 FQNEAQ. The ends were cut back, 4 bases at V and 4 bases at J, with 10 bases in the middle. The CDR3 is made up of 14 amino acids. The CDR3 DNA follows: TGTGCCAGCAGCTGGGCGATTTTCACCGGGGAGCTGTTTTTT. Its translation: CASSWAIFTGELFF. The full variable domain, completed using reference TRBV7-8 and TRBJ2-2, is GAGVSQSPRYKVAKRGQDVALRCDPISGHVSLFWYQQALGQGPEFLTYFQNEAQLDKSGLPSDRFFAERPEGSVSTLKIQRTQQEDSAVYLCASSWAIFTGELFFGEGSRLTVL.

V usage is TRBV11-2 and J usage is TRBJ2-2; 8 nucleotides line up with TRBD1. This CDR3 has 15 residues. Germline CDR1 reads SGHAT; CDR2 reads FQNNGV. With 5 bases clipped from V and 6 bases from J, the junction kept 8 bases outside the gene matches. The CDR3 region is CASSRQGRRAGELFF. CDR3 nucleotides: TGTGCCAGCAGCCGACAGGGGAGAAGGGCCGGGGAGCTGTTTTTT.

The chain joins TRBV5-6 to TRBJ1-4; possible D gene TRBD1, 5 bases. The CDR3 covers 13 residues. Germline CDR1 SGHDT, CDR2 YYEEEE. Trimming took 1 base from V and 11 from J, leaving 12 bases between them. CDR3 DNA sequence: TGTGCCAGCAGCTTGTACGAACAGGTTAAACTGTTTTTT. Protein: CASSLYEQVKLFF.

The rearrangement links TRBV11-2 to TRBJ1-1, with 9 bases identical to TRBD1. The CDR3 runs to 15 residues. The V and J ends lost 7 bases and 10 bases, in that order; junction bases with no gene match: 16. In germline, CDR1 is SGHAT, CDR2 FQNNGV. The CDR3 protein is CASTGGIPGQGRAFF. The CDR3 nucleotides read TGTGCCAGCACCGGGGGCATTCCGGGACAGGGCCGAGCTTTCTTT.

In DNA form, the CDR3 reads TGTGCCAGCAGTAGGACAAACGATCAGCCCCAGCATTTT. This gives the protein CASSRTNDQPQHF. J is TRBJ1-5 and V is TRBV6-5, with D possibly matching TRBD1 (5 bases). V was clipped by 5 bases and J by 5 bases, with 10 bases between them. The CDR3 spans 13 residues. Germline CDR1 and CDR2: MNHEY and SVGAGI.

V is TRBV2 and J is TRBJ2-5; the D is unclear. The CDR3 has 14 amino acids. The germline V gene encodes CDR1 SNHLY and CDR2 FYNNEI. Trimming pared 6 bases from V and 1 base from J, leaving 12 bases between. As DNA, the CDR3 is TGTGCCAGCAGGTCAGGTCCGATCCAAGAGACCCAGTACTTC. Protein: CASRSGPIQETQYF.

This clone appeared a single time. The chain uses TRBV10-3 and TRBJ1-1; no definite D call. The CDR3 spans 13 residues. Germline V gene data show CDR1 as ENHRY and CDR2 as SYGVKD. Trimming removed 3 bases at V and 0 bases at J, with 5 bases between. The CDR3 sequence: CAISDPLNTEAFF. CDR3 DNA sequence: TGTGCCATCAGTGATCCTCTGAACACTGAAGCTTTCTTT.

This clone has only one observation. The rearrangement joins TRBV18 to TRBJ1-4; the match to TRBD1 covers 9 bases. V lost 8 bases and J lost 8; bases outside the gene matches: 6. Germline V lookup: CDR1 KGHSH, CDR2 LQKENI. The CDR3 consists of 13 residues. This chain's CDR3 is CASRTGAKEKLFF. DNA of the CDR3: TGTGCCAGCCGGACAGGGGCGAAAGAAAAACTGTTTTTT.

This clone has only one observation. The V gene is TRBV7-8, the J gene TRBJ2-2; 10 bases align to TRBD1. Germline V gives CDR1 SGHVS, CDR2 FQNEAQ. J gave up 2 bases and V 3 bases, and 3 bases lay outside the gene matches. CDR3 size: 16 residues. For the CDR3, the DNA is TGTGCCAGCAGCTTCATGACAGGGGGCAACACCGGGGAGCTGTTTTTT. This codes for CASSFMTGGNTGELFF. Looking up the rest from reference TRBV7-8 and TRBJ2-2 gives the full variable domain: GAGVSQSPRYKVAKRGQDVALRCDPISGHVSLFWYQQALGQGPEFLTYFQNEAQLDKSGLPSDRFFAERPEGSVSTLKIQRTQQEDSAVYLCASSFMTGGNTGELFFGEGSRLTVL.